This TCR beta chain was retrieved from a study of CD8+CD57+ T cells in acquired aplastic anemia. With 0 bases clipped from V and 3 bases from J, the junction kept 6 bases outside the gene matches. Germline V lookup: CDR1 SQVTM, CDR2 ANQGSEA. The CDR3 runs 16 residues. Profiling that covered TCR beta VDJ and CDR3 relied on genomic DNA as its template. TCRdb re-derived calls from the reads in MiXCR, one entry per CDR3 protein. The sample holds around 190,000 distinct CDR3 sequences, approximately 60% seen once. This clonotype was observed at least ten times. Sequenced input: sorted CD4+, CD8+, or CD8+CD57+ T cells (not recorded which) from PBMCs. J is TRBJ2-1 and V is TRBV29-1; TRBD2 agrees at 9 bases. This clonotype originated in a human donor in good health. The CDR3 is CSVEDFASGIYNEQFF. DNA for the CDR3: TGCAGCGTTGAAGATTTTGCTAGCGGGATCTACAATGAGCAGTTCTTC.